This TCR beta chain derives from a study of shared clonotypes between healthy human individuals. Method: immunoSEQ multiplex PCR; TCRdb's copy keeps in-frame clones and lacks some. The repertoire has hundreds of thousands of clones, just over 75% of them found once; the top ten carry approximately 12%. CDR3 size: 12 residues. Germline values: CDR1 SQVTM, CDR2 ANQGSEA. The V end was cut by 0 bases, the J end by 13 bases, with 13 bases between. V gene TRBV29-1 combines with J gene TRBJ2-4, with D possibly matching TRBD2 (5 bases). The sequence derives from a woman aged 35 to 49 in good health. Some clones in this sample may be carry-over from other donors' samples. Input material: PBMCs. This CDR3 is CSVEDRGSGQYF. CDR3 bases: TGCAGCGTTGAAGATCGTGGGTCGGGACAGTACTTC.